The 10 T cell receptor beta chains presented below share a single source sample, sequenced in a study of Tregs in tolerant kidney transplant recipients. Libraries were prepared by immunoSEQ multiplex PCR; TCRdb keeps only in-frame clonotypes and omits some of them. The table shows hundreds of thousands of clones, with approximately 84% occurring only once. Sequences were obtained from CD4+ T cells from blood. These receptors were obtained from a human donor in good health.

The genes are TRBV6-5 and TRBJ2-7, with D hard to call. CDR1 MNHEY and CDR2 SVGAGI come from the germline V gene. With 5 bases removed from V and 0 bases from J, the gap between germline ends came to 14 bases. CDR3 size: 15 residues. Here the CDR3 DNA reads TGTGCCAGCAGTAAAAATCCACAATTCTCCTACGAGCAGTACTTC. Its translation: CASSKNPQFSYEQYF.

The sample holds a few counts of this clone. The chain carries TRBV10-3 and TRBJ1-1, with a possible D match to TRBD1 (6 bases). Trimming took 8 bases from V and 2 from J, leaving 15 bases between them. The CDR3 has 14 amino acids. CDR1 and CDR2 from the germline V gene are ENHRY and SYGVKD. For the CDR3, the DNA is TGTGCCATCTCTAACAGGACAGCCAACACTGAAGCTTTCTTT. Translating gives CAISNRTANTEAFF.

The V gene is TRBV15, the J gene TRBJ2-3, with a possible D match to TRBD1 (6 bases). CDR3 length: 18 residues. V gave up 0 bases and J gave up 4 bases, with 20 bases separating them. The germline V gene has CDR1 LNHNV and CDR2 YYDKDF (reference sequence). The CDR3 DNA follows: TGTGCCACCAGCAGAGATAGAACAGGGAACACCCTCGCAGATACGCAGTATTTT. Translating gives CATSRDRTGNTLADTQYF. The full variable domain, its missing parts supplied by reference TRBV15 and TRBJ2-3, is DAMVIQNPRYQVTQFGKPVTLSCSQTLNHNVMYWYQQKSSQAPKLLFHYYDKDFNNEADTPDNFQSRRPNTSFCFLDIRSPGLGDTAMYLCATSRDRTGNTLADTQYFGPGTRLTVL.

This clone came up a few times. The V gene is TRBV5-6, the J gene TRBJ1-2; D uncertain. CDR3 length equals 13 residues. Germline V gene lookup returns CDR1 SGHDT and CDR2 YYEEEE. The V and J ends lost 1 base and 8 bases respectively, with 12 bases between them. In DNA, the CDR3 is TGTGCCAGCAGCTTGTATGGAGGCGAGGGCTACACCTTC. Translation gives CASSLYGGEGYTF.

The J gene is TRBJ2-7, the V gene TRBV10-3; 8 nucleotides line up with TRBD2. Germline V gene sequence: CDR1 ENHRY, CDR2 SYGVKD. The CDR3 extends over 15 amino acids. V lost 4 bases, J lost 1 base, and 6 bases stayed unmatched. CDR3 residues: CAISGPAGASYEQYF. The CDR3, as DNA: TGTGCCATCAGTGGCCCAGCGGGAGCGTCCTACGAGCAGTACTTC.

The CDR3 loop reads CASSPPGSAIRYTF. CDR3 in DNA: TGTGCCAGCTCACCACCCGGGTCGGCTATCCGCTACACCTTC. The chain is built from TRBV18 and TRBJ1-2, with unresolved D. From germline, CDR1 is KGHSH and CDR2 LQKENI. Trimming pared 0 bases from V and 9 bases from J, leaving 14 bases between. This CDR3 is built from 14 residues. Full variable domain (remainder filled in from reference TRBV18 and TRBJ1-2): NAGVMQNPRHLVRRRGQEARLRCSPMKGHSHVYWYRQLPEEGLKFMVYLQKENIIDESGMPKERFSAEFPKEGPSILRIQQVVRGDSAAYFCASSPPGSAIRYTFGSGTRLTVV.

The chain carries TRBV2 and TRBJ2-5, with 7 nucleotides matching TRBD1. V dropped 6 bases and J dropped 2; count of bases not matched to a gene: 6. Germline V CDR1 and CDR2: SNHLY, FYNNEI. This CDR3 has 14 residues. The CDR3 loop is CASRRDRVQETQYF. CDR3 nucleotide sequence: TGTGCCAGCAGACGAGACAGGGTACAAGAGACCCAGTACTTC. The entire variable domain, with the rest obtained from reference TRBV2 and TRBJ2-5, is as follows: EPEVTQTPSHQVTQMGQEVILRCVPISNHLYFYWYRQILGQKVEFLVSFYNNEISEKSEIFDDQFSVERPDGSNFTLKIRSTKLEDSAMYFCASRRDRVQETQYFGPGTRLLVL.

The CDR3: CASSPNRPNNSPLHF. CDR3 bases: TGTGCCAGCAGTCCTAACCGTCCCAATAATTCACCCCTCCACTTT. The chain uses TRBV25-1 and TRBJ1-6, with D unclear. Trimming pared 5 bases from V and 5 bases from J, leaving 13 bases between. Germline CDR1 MGHDK, CDR2 SYGVNS. CDR3 size: 15 residues.

The chain is built from TRBV2 and TRBJ1-1; maybe TRBD1 (6 bases). The V end lost 5 bases, the J end lost 5 bases, and 12 bases lay between the germline ends. Looked up from germline, CDR1 is SNHLY and CDR2 is FYNNEI. This CDR3 region has 13 residues. The CDR3 coding sequence is TGTGCCAGCAGTCGTACAGGGATTACTGAAGCTTTCTTT. Encoded protein: CASSRTGITEAFF.

The chain is built from TRBV7-9 and TRBJ2-6, with D perhaps being TRBD1 or TRBD2 (6 bases each). Germline CDR1 reads SEHNR; CDR2 reads FQNEAQ (reference sequence). V was shortened by 3 bases and J by 1 base, with 13 bases between the two germline ends. This CDR3 is built from 17 residues. The CDR3 protein is CASSFNRDWSGANVLTF. CDR3 in DNA: TGTGCCAGCAGCTTTAACAGGGACTGGTCTGGGGCCAACGTCCTGACTTTC.